Below are 24 T cell receptor beta chains sequenced from a single sample in a study of blood T cell repertoires in COVID-19. Generated by immunoSEQ multiplex PCR, the TCRdb table keeps only in-frame clones and is missing some. Among around 300,000 clones listed, roughly 90% were seen once. The sequencing input was peripheral blood. These receptors all come from a woman aged 25 to 39 with COVID-19, enrolled during active disease.

V gene TRBV5-1 combines with J gene TRBJ2-2; D gene unclear. Trimming removed 4 bases at V and 3 bases at J, with 10 bases between. Germline V lookup: CDR1 SGHRS, CDR2 YFSETQ. The CDR3 is made up of 14 amino acids. The CDR3 region is CASSTQSHTGELFF. CDR3 nucleotide sequence: TGCGCCAGCAGCACACAGTCGCACACCGGGGAGCTGTTTTTT.

The chain is built from TRBV3-1 (or the pseudogene TRBV3-2) and TRBJ1-1; no definite D call. The germline CDR1 and CDR2 sequences are LGHDT and YNNKEL (reference sequence). Trimming pared 1 base from V and 4 bases from J, leaving 10 bases between. This CDR3 contains 14 residues. CDR3 sequence reads: CASSQGPGFTEAFF. The CDR3 DNA reads TGTGCCAGCAGCCAAGGTCCAGGTTTCACTGAAGCTTTCTTT.

This chain links TRBV29-1 with TRBJ2-2; the D is unclear. CDR1 is SQVTM, CDR2 ANQGSEA, per germline. This CDR3 is built from 12 residues. V lost 5 bases, J lost 0 bases, and 4 bases lay in between. The CDR3 reads CSVHSNTGELFF. For the CDR3, the DNA is TGCAGCGTTCATTCGAACACCGGGGAGCTGTTTTTT.

This clone has only one observation. The CDR3 reads CASSIGQGAWELFF. The CDR3, as DNA: TGTGCCAGTAGTATTGGACAGGGTGCCTGGGAGCTGTTTTTT. This rearrangement joins TRBV19 to TRBJ2-2; TRBD1 matches 8 bases. The V segment lost 3 bases and the J segment 9 bases; nucleotides outside the gene matches: 6. Germline V lookup: CDR1 LNHDA, CDR2 SQIVND (reference sequence). CDR3 length equals 14 residues.

This chain joins TRBV7-7 and TRBJ2-3; 9 nucleotides line up with TRBD2. The CDR3 runs to 15 residues. Germline V gene sequence: CDR1 SSHAT, CDR2 FNYEAQ (reference sequence). Unmatched junction bases numbered 3, after V lost 5 bases and J lost 0 bases. CDR3 DNA sequence: TGTGCCAGCAGCCAGGGACTAGCTAGCACAGATACGCAGTATTTT. Translation: CASSQGLASTDTQYF.

This chain links TRBV4-2 with TRBJ1-3, with TRBD1 identical over 7 bases. CDR3 length: 16 amino acids. Germline CDR1 and CDR2: LGHNA and YNFKEQ. The ends lost 3 bases at V and 2 bases at J; junction bases unmatched: 7. The CDR3 bases are TGTGCCAGCAGCCATACCGGGACAGTAGCTGGAAACACCATATATTTT. Protein: CASSHTGTVAGNTIYF.

The chain employs TRBV29-1 and TRBJ2-3; TRBD2 matches at 11 bases. The CDR3 is made up of 16 amino acids. V dropped 6 bases and J dropped 0; count of bases not matched to a gene: 8. Germline V gives CDR1 SQVTM, CDR2 ANQGSEA. The CDR3 sequence: CSVQGTSGDSTDTQYF. CDR3 bases: TGCAGCGTACAAGGGACTAGCGGAGATAGCACAGATACGCAGTATTTT.

The gene calls are TRBV19 and TRBJ1-5; 8 nucleotides agree with TRBD1. In germline, CDR1 is LNHDA, CDR2 SQIVND (reference sequence). This CDR3 region has 13 residues. The trim removed 10 bases at V and 3 bases at J, leaving 5 bases unmatched. The CDR3, as DNA: TGTGCCACTAAGGACAGGGTCAATCAGCCCCAGCATTTT. Its translation is CATKDRVNQPQHF.

The J gene is TRBJ1-4, the V gene TRBV3-1 (or the pseudogene TRBV3-2); 9 nucleotides line up with TRBD1. CDR1 and CDR2 from the germline V gene are LGHDT and YNNKEL (reference sequence). The ends lost 0 bases at V and 5 bases at J; junction bases unmatched: 1. This CDR3 region has 15 residues. CDR3 in DNA: TGTGCCAGCAGCCAAGAACAGGGGGCGAATGAAAAACTGTTTTTT. It translates to CASSQEQGANEKLFF.

The chain is built from TRBV2 and TRBJ2-7; TRBD2 agrees at 9 bases. The CDR3 sequence is 13 residues long. J gave up 3 bases and V 6 bases, and 3 bases lay outside the gene matches. Germline CDR1 is SNHLY and CDR2 is FYNNEI. The CDR3 nucleotides are TGTGCCAGCAGGCCTAGCGGGAACTACGAGCAGTACTTC. Translating gives CASRPSGNYEQYF.

The CDR3 spells CASSAQGQGDYGYTF. CDR3 nucleotides: TGTGCCAGTAGTGCACAGGGACAGGGAGACTATGGCTACACCTTC. This chain joins TRBV19 and TRBJ1-2; 9 nucleotides match TRBD1. In germline, CDR1 is LNHDA, CDR2 SQIVND (reference sequence). With V trimmed by 5 bases and J by 3 bases, 7 bases remained unmatched. This CDR3 contains 15 residues.

The chain joins TRBV6-5 to TRBJ1-1, with D possibly matching TRBD1 (6 bases). Germline CDR1 and CDR2: MNHEY and SVGAGI. The V and J ends lost 0 bases and 2 bases respectively, with 13 bases between them. The CDR3 length is 16 residues. The chain's CDR3 is CASSYSQGLGNTEAFF. CDR3 nucleotide sequence: TGTGCCAGCAGTTACTCCCAGGGGTTGGGAAACACTGAAGCTTTCTTT.

This sequence joins TRBV30 and TRBJ1-5; 9 bases fit TRBD1. Trimming cost V 3 bases and J 6 bases; bases outside gene matches: 3. The CDR3 extends over 13 amino acids. The germline CDR1 and CDR2 sequences are GTSNPN and SVGIG (reference sequence). Here the CDR3 DNA reads TGTGCCTGGAGGGACAGGGGCGGTCAGCCCCAGCATTTT. Residues: CAWRDRGGQPQHF.

The chain joins TRBV11-2 to TRBJ1-1; D might be TRBD1 (6 bases). The V end was cut by 0 bases, the J end by 1 base, with 12 bases between. This CDR3 comprises 16 residues. CDR1 and CDR2 from the germline V gene are SGHAT and FQNNGV. DNA of the CDR3: TGTGCCAGCAGCTTAGATCCCCCGGACAGGAACACTGAAGCTTTCTTT. This gives the protein CASSLDPPDRNTEAFF.

CDR3 DNA: TGTGCCAGCAGCCTCAACAGACTAGCGGGAGAGAGAAGGACTACCTACGAGCAGTACTTC. Encoded protein: CASSLNRLAGERRTTYEQYF. This chain uses TRBV6-6 with TRBJ2-7, with 12 bases fitting TRBD2. The germline gives CDR1 MNHNY, CDR2 SVGAGI (reference sequence). CDR3 length: 20 amino acids. J was trimmed by 2 bases and V by 6 bases; bases with no gene match: 20.

This chain links TRBV24-1 with TRBJ1-5, with D maybe TRBD1 (6 bases). The germline CDR1 and CDR2 sequences are KGHDR and SFDVKD. This CDR3 spans 13 amino acids. V dropped 8 bases and J dropped 5 bases, with 12 bases sitting between them. This CDR3 reads CATNTGKDQPQHF. DNA for the CDR3: TGTGCCACCAATACAGGGAAGGATCAGCCCCAGCATTTT.

The chain links TRBV7-9 to TRBJ2-7; 13 nucleotides align to TRBD2. Trimming took 3 bases from V and 2 from J; bases not matched to a gene: 4. The germline gives CDR1 SEHNR, CDR2 FQNEAQ (reference sequence). This CDR3 spans 16 amino acids. The CDR3 DNA follows: TGTGCCAGCAGCTTGGGACTAGCGGGATCAACCTACGAGCAGTACTTC. It yields the protein CASSLGLAGSTYEQYF.

The gene calls are TRBV7-3 and TRBJ1-4; D not resolved. Trimming stripped 3 bases from V and 4 bases from J, with 12 bases between. CDR3 length: 15 amino acids. CDR1 SGHTA and CDR2 FQGTGA come from the germline V gene. The CDR3 reads CASSFGGQVNEKLFF. The CDR3 region has the DNA TGTGCCAGCAGCTTCGGCGGGCAAGTTAATGAAAAACTGTTTTTT.

V is TRBV23-1 and J is TRBJ1-5; TRBD1 matches at 7 bases. TRBV23-1 is annotated as an ORF whose role is uncertain. Trimming removed 1 base from V and 5 bases from J; junction bases left unmatched: 5. The CDR3 runs 15 residues. The CDR3 DNA reads TGCGCCAGCAGTCAATTAGGGGGCACGGATCAGCCCCAGCATTTT. It specifies CASSQLGGTDQPQHF.

CDR3 protein: CASSSIGGAPSTDTQYF. The CDR3 DNA reads TGTGCCAGCAGCTCTATCGGGGGGGCGCCTAGCACAGATACGCAGTATTTT. The rearrangement links TRBV7-2 to TRBJ2-3; 8 bases align to TRBD2. The CDR3 has 17 residues. Germline assignment: CDR1 SGHTA and CDR2 FQGNSA. Trimming took 4 bases from V and 0 from J; bases not matched to a gene: 9. Full variable domain (outside the CDR3, taken from reference TRBV7-2 and TRBJ2-3): GAGVSQSPSNKVTEKGKDVELRCDPISGHTALYWYRQSLGQGLEFLIYFQGNSAPDKSGLPSDRFSAERTGGSVSTLTIQRTQQEDSAVYLCASSSIGGAPSTDTQYFGPGTRLTVL.

The V and J genes are TRBV5-1 and TRBJ2-1, with 12 bases lining up with TRBD2. The CDR3 length is 16 residues. Germline values: CDR1 SGHRS, CDR2 YFSETQ. V lost 2 bases, J lost 5 bases, and 5 bases stayed unmatched. CDR3 sequence: CASSFDRTSGDNEQFF. CDR3 nucleotides: TGCGCCAGCAGCTTCGATCGGACTAGCGGGGACAATGAGCAGTTCTTC.

V gene TRBV28 combines with J gene TRBJ2-3; 9 bases fit TRBD2. From germline, CDR1 is MDHEN and CDR2 SYDVKM. With V trimmed by 3 bases and J by 4 bases, 8 bases remained unmatched. The CDR3 consists of 16 residues. CDR3 loop: CASSFSGRVDADTQYF. CDR3 bases: TGTGCCAGCAGTTTTAGCGGGAGAGTGGACGCAGATACGCAGTATTTT.

Concerning this clone itself: The sample contains more than one DNA sequence encoding this CDR3. This rearrangement joins TRBV5-1 to TRBJ2-1, with D tentatively TRBD1 (6 bases). The V and J ends lost 0 bases and 5 bases respectively, with 9 bases between them. Germline V gene sequence: CDR1 SGHRS, CDR2 YFSETQ. The length of the CDR3 is 14 residues. CDR3 nucleotide sequence: TGCGCCAGCAGCTTGGAGGGACAAGACAATGAGCAGTTCTTC. It yields the protein CASSLEGQDNEQFF.

V is TRBV11-2 and J is TRBJ2-4, with D tentatively TRBD2 (6 bases). Trimming pared 2 bases from V and 8 bases from J, leaving 13 bases between. CDR1 and CDR2 from the germline V gene are SGHAT and FQNNGV. The length of the CDR3 is 14 residues. DNA of the CDR3: TGTGCCAGCAGCTTATCGGCTAGCGAGGACATTCAGTACTTC. Encoded protein: CASSLSASEDIQYF.